This T cell receptor beta chain is drawn from a study of T cells in Graves' hyperthyroidism and ophthalmopathy. RNA transcripts yielded amplified TCR beta CDR3 regions. The primer set for the first-round RT-PCR of the TCR CDR3 was HTBI. In TCRdb, the multiplex PCR reads were re-called with MiXCR into one record per CDR3 protein. The sample lists over 650,000 distinct CDR3 sequences, roughly 45% seen once, with 6.5% to 9% in the top ten. Note on this clonotype: As yet, its antigen is unknown.

This CDR3 is built from 13 residues. V was pared by 7 bases and J by 8 bases, with 12 bases between. Study-wide findings and caveats: Before onset, ophthalmopathy was predicted by the model a median approximately 6.5 months earlier. Blood shared most expanded thyroid clonotypes above 0.001.

Sequenced material: peripheral blood or thyroid tissue (not recorded which). V usage is TRBV12-3 or TRBV12-4 and J usage is TRBJ1-6; D remains unclear. The clonotype comes from an adult man with Graves' disease, either hyperthyroidism or ophthalmopathy (not recorded which). Written as DNA, the CDR3 is TGTGCCAGCAAGGACGCAGCCGATTCACCCCTCCACTTT. Translating it yields CASKDAADSPLHF.